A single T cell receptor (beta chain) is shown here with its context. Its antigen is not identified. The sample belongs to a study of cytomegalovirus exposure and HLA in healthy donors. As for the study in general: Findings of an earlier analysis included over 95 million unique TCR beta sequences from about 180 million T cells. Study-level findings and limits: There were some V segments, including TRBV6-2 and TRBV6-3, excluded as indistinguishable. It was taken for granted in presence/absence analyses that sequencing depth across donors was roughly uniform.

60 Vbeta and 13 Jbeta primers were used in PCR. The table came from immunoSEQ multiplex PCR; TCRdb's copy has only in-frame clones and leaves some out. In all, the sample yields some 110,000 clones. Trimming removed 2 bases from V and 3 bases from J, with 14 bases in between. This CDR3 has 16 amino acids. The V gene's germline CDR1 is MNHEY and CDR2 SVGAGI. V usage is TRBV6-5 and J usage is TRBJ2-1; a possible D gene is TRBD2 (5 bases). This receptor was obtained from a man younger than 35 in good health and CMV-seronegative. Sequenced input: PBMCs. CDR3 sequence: CASSYLTAGVYNEQFF. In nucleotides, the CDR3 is TGTGCCAGCAGTTACCTTACCGCGGGCGTCTACAATGAGCAGTTCTTC.